The sequence of this T cell receptor (beta chain) was determined in a study of T cells in Graves' hyperthyroidism and ophthalmopathy. Germline V CDR1 and CDR2: SGHRS, YFSETQ. Trimming removed 0 bases from V and 4 bases from J, with 11 bases in between. This CDR3 is built from 14 residues. This clonotype came up many times. As yet, its antigen is unknown. Absence of ophthalmopathy progression within 18 months defined stable Graves' hyperthyroidism. Researchers amplified the TCR beta CDR3 regions from RNA transcripts. TCR CDR3 regions were first amplified by RT-PCR with HTBI primers. TCRdb fed the multiplex PCR reads into MiXCR, producing one record per CDR3 protein. Of about 560,000 distinct CDR3 sequences in the sample, 15% to 17% were seen once. Regarding the study as a whole: Most thyroid-expanded clonotypes above 0.001 were also found in blood.

This sequence joins TRBV5-1 and TRBJ2-7, with a tentative D call TRBD1 (6 bases). The origin of this receptor is a woman in her 30s with Graves' hyperthyroidism. Sequencing was carried out using blood. The chain's CDR3 is CASSLDWTEYEQYF. DNA of the CDR3: TGCGCCAGCAGCTTGGATTGGACAGAATACGAGCAGTACTTC.